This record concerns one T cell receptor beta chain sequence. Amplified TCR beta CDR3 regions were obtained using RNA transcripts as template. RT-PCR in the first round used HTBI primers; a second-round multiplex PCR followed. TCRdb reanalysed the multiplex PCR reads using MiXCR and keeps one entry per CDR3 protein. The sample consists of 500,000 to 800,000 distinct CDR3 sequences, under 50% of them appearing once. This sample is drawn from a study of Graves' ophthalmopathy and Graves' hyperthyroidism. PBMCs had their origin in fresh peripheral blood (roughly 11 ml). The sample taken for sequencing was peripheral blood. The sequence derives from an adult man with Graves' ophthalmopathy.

Here the CDR3 reads CASSQLTTDRLRTYEQYF. CDR3 nucleotide sequence: TGTGCCAGCAGCCAACTAACGACGGACAGGCTAAGGACCTACGAGCAGTACTTC. The rearrangement joins TRBV7-2 to TRBJ2-7; 7 nucleotides line up with TRBD1. This CDR3 comprises 18 residues. V gave up 5 bases and J gave up 2 bases; unmatched junction bases: 18. The germline gives CDR1 SGHTA, CDR2 FQGNSA.